Following are 31 T cell receptor beta chains from one sample sequenced in a study of radiotherapy plus CTLA-4 blockade in lung cancer. The table came from immunoSEQ multiplex PCR; TCRdb's copy has only in-frame clones and leaves some out. Of about 81,000 clones in the sample, approximately 79% were seen once. Here the sequenced sample was peripheral blood, taken from a patient treated with radiotherapy plus ipilimumab. These receptors originate from a human donor with non-small cell lung cancer that progressed on radiotherapy plus ipilimumab.

The sample holds a few counts of this clone. The chain carries TRBV7-2 and TRBJ1-5, with D unclear. This CDR3 contains 13 residues. Germline lookup yields CDR1 SGHTA and CDR2 FQGNSA. Trimming cost V 1 base and J 3 bases, with 4 bases left between them. Here the CDR3 DNA reads TGTGCCAGCAGCTTAGGGGTCAATCAGCCCCAGCATTTT. It encodes CASSLGVNQPQHF. The complete variable domain, with remaining parts taken from reference TRBV7-2 and TRBJ1-5, reads GAGVSQSPSNKVTEKGKDVELRCDPISGHTALYWYRQSLGQGLEFLIYFQGNSAPDKSGLPSDRFSAERTGGSVSTLTIQRTQQEDSAVYLCASSLGVNQPQHFGDGTRLSIL.

The chain joins TRBV6-5 to TRBJ2-7, with TRBD2 as a possible D gene (6 bases). V shed 7 bases and J shed 6 bases, with 16 bases lying between them. The CDR3 length is 13 residues. Germline V gene sequence: CDR1 MNHEY, CDR2 SVGAGI. CDR3 DNA: TGTGCCAGCATGGGGGGATTGTCGCGCGAGCAGTACTTC. It codes for CASMGGLSREQYF.

This chain joins TRBV7-9 and TRBJ1-1, with D uncertain. Looked up from germline, CDR1 is SEHNR and CDR2 is FQNEAQ (reference sequence). The CDR3 runs 15 residues. Trimming stripped 5 bases from V and 1 base from J, with 14 bases between. The CDR3 protein is CASSPPQAGNTEAFF. As DNA, the CDR3 is TGTGCCAGCAGCCCCCCCCAGGCCGGGAACACTGAAGCTTTCTTT.

The chain combines TRBV5-1 with TRBJ2-5, with D uncertain. Germline CDR1 and CDR2: SGHRS and YFSETQ. The CDR3 extends over 13 amino acids. Trimming cost V 4 bases and J 1 base, with 8 bases left between them. This chain's CDR3 is CASSGGAQETQYF. The CDR3 DNA follows: TGCGCCAGCAGCGGCGGAGCCCAAGAGACCCAGTACTTC.

This chain links TRBV28 with TRBJ2-7; 7 bases are shared with TRBD1. Trimming removed 3 bases from V and 4 bases from J; junction bases left unmatched: 6. Looked up from germline, CDR1 is MDHEN and CDR2 is SYDVKM. The CDR3 totals 14 residues. The CDR3 sequence is CASSFDREIYEQYF. The CDR3 region has the DNA TGTGCCAGCAGTTTCGACAGGGAGATTTACGAGCAGTACTTC.

Only a few counts were recorded for this clone. This chain uses TRBV28 with TRBJ2-5; D is tentatively TRBD1 or TRBD2 (5 bases each). This CDR3 is 15 amino acids long. V lost 2 bases, J lost 7 bases, and 17 bases lay in between. Germline V gene data show CDR1 as MDHEN and CDR2 as SYDVKM. DNA of the CDR3: TGTGCCAGCAGTTTAGGGGACCGCGCCGTTCGGACCCAGTACTTC. The encoded protein is CASSLGDRAVRTQYF.

The chain joins TRBV28 to TRBJ2-1; 9 bases align to TRBD2. Germline-derived CDR1 and CDR2 are MDHEN and SYDVKM. CDR3 size: 17 residues. V was clipped by 2 bases and J by 9 bases; unmatched bases: 14. In nucleotides, the CDR3 is TGTGCCAGCAGTTTAGGGGATCGCGGGAGGGCCTTAGGTGAGCAGTTCTTC. Its translation: CASSLGDRGRALGEQFF.

The chain is built from TRBV4-3 and TRBJ2-3; the match to TRBD2 covers 8 bases. From germline, CDR1 is LGHNA and CDR2 YSLEER. Germline trimming cut 0 bases from V and 1 base from J; bases unmatched to any gene: 9. The CDR3 has 18 amino acids. In nucleotides, the CDR3 is TGCGCCAGCAGCCAAGACCCGACCGGGACTAGTCGCACAGATACGCAGTATTTT. Translation: CASSQDPTGTSRTDTQYF.

The CDR3, as DNA: TGCGCCAGCAGCCTCAATATCGGGCGGAGCTATGGCTACACCTTC. Translated, it gives CASSLNIGRSYGYTF. The chain is built from TRBV4-1 and TRBJ1-2; no clear D. The CDR3 covers 15 residues. V was clipped by 4 bases and J by 4 bases, with 16 bases between them. In germline, CDR1 is MGHRA, CDR2 YSYEKL.

The chain has TRBV5-1 and TRBJ2-5; 10 bases are shared with TRBD2. Looked up from germline, CDR1 is SGHRS and CDR2 is YFSETQ. J gave up 1 base and V 0 bases, and 3 bases lay outside the gene matches. This CDR3 region has 16 residues. CDR3 coding DNA: TGCGCCAGCAGCTTGGGACCTAGCGGGGGCCAAGAGACCCAGTACTTC. It specifies CASSLGPSGGQETQYF. The full variable domain, rest sourced from reference TRBV5-1 and TRBJ2-5, is KAGVTQTPRYLIKTRGQQVTLSCSPISGHRSVSWYQQTPGQGLQFLFEYFSETQRNKGNFPGRFSGRQFSNSRSEMNVSTLELGDSALYLCASSLGPSGGQETQYFGPGTRLLVL.

This clone was seen a handful of times. The CDR3 coding sequence is TGTGCCATCAGTGAGCTAGAGGTCGGAGAGAACACTGAAGCTTTCTTT. Translated: CAISELEVGENTEAFF. This chain connects TRBV10-3 to TRBJ1-1, with D unresolved. The CDR3 covers 16 residues. V was pared by 2 bases and J by 1 base, with 14 bases between. Per germline, CDR1 ENHRY and CDR2 SYGVKD.

This clone was picked up one time. V is TRBV15 and J is TRBJ1-6; 10 nucleotides match TRBD1. The germline V gene encodes CDR1 LNHNV and CDR2 YYDKDF (reference sequence). Trimming cost V 5 bases and J 7 bases; bases outside gene matches: 5. CDR3 length equals 15 residues. This CDR3 reads CATSGGQGWNSPLHF. The CDR3 region has the DNA TGTGCCACCAGCGGGGGACAGGGGTGGAATTCACCCCTCCACTTT.

The genes are TRBV18 and TRBJ2-5, with TRBD1 matching over 9 bases. The germline V gene has CDR1 KGHSH and CDR2 LQKENI. Losses at the gene ends were 3 bases for V and 4 bases for J; bases not matched to a gene: 9. This CDR3 comprises 16 residues. The CDR3 DNA reads TGTGCCAGCTCACCCGTGTTACAGGGGGCTGGAGAGACCCAGTACTTC. This translates into CASSPVLQGAGETQYF.

This clone occurred a few times. This chain joins TRBV5-1 and TRBJ1-2, with D perhaps TRBD1 (5 bases). This CDR3 is 15 amino acids long. The germline gives CDR1 SGHRS, CDR2 YFSETQ. V was clipped by 0 bases and J by 0 bases, with 9 bases between them. The chain's CDR3 is CASSLEGLTNYGYTF. CDR3 coding DNA: TGCGCCAGCAGCTTGGAGGGACTGACTAACTATGGCTACACCTTC.

This clone occurred once. The chain joins TRBV25-1 to TRBJ1-1; maybe TRBD1 (5 bases). This CDR3 is 16 amino acids long. Per germline, CDR1 MGHDK and CDR2 SYGVNS. Trimming removed 3 bases from V and 6 bases from J, with 20 bases in between. The CDR3 DNA follows: TGTGCCAGCAGTGACCCCGTCAGGGACCCGAGTGCTGAAGCTTTCTTT. It is translated as CASSDPVRDPSAEAFF.

This clone has only one observation. This sequence joins TRBV11-1 and TRBJ2-1; D may be TRBD1 or TRBD2 (5 bases each). Germline V gene data show CDR1 as SGHAT and CDR2 as FQDESV (reference sequence). The CDR3 is 15 amino acids. Deletions cut 5 bases from V and 5 bases from J, with 16 bases between. As DNA, the CDR3 is TGTGCCAGCAGCCACCCCGGGACGGACGACAATGAGCAGTTCTTC. It specifies CASSHPGTDDNEQFF. The variable domain in full, completed from reference TRBV11-1 and TRBJ2-1, reads EAEVAQSPRYKITEKSQAVAFWCDPISGHATLYWYRQILGQGPELLVQFQDESVVDDSQLPKDRFSAERLKGVDSTLKIQPAELGDSAMYLCASSHPGTDDNEQFFGPGTRLTVL.

CDR3 in amino acids: CASRPDGSSYEQYF. Here the CDR3 DNA reads TGCGCCAGCAGGCCGGACGGAAGCTCCTACGAGCAGTACTTC. The chain couples TRBV5-1 to TRBJ2-7; D gene ambiguous. V lost 5 bases and J 0 bases, leaving 12 bases between the germline ends. This CDR3 spans 14 amino acids. Germline V lookup: CDR1 SGHRS, CDR2 YFSETQ.

This clone was seen just once. The genes are TRBV28 and TRBJ1-2, with D possibly being TRBD1 (6 bases). Trimming took off 6 bases at V and 8 bases at J, with 22 bases between the two ends. The CDR3 consists of 15 residues. Germline V gene data show CDR1 as MDHEN and CDR2 as SYDVKM. CDR3 loop: CASSPGGALDWGYTF. The CDR3 DNA follows: TGTGCCAGCAGCCCGGGGGGGGCCCTAGATTGGGGCTACACCTTC.

The chain is built from TRBV28 and TRBJ1-2, with D perhaps TRBD1 (5 bases). Germline CDR1 and CDR2: MDHEN and SYDVKM. Trimming removed 5 bases at V and 8 bases at J, with 12 bases between. The CDR3 length is 12 residues. The CDR3 DNA follows: TGTGCCAGCAGTCTGGGAGGGACCGGCTACACCTTC. Protein product: CASSLGGTGYTF.

This clone was observed a few times. This rearrangement joins TRBV29-1 to TRBJ2-7, with D possibly being TRBD1 (8 bases). V shed 4 bases and J shed 3 bases, with 19 bases lying between them. This CDR3 has 15 amino acids. CDR1 SQVTM and CDR2 ANQGSEA come from the germline V gene. The CDR3 DNA reads as TGCAGCGTTGGGGGGGGGACAGGAGAAGGCTACGAGCAGTACTTC. Protein product: CSVGGGTGEGYEQYF.

The chain couples TRBV30 to TRBJ1-6; D call uncertain. Trimming took off 0 bases at V and 9 bases at J, with 15 bases between the two ends. This CDR3 spans 15 amino acids. Germline V gene lookup returns CDR1 GTSNPN and CDR2 SVGIG (reference sequence). Here the CDR3 reads CAWSVPAAGGSPLHF. DNA of the CDR3: TGTGCCTGGAGTGTCCCGGCCGCGGGAGGTTCACCCCTCCACTTT.

This clone was detected a few times. The chain recombines TRBV6-5 with TRBJ1-5; D is ambiguous. With 0 bases removed from V and 1 base from J, the gap between germline ends came to 7 bases. From germline, CDR1 is MNHEY and CDR2 SVGAGI. The CDR3 is made up of 15 amino acids. This CDR3 reads CASSYSKGSNQPQHF. In DNA form, the CDR3 reads TGTGCCAGCAGTTACTCGAAAGGGAGCAATCAGCCCCAGCATTTT.

V is TRBV13 and J is TRBJ2-1, with 8 bases identical to TRBD2. Germline assignment: CDR1 PRHDT and CDR2 FYEKMQ (reference sequence). This CDR3 spans 16 amino acids. V shed 11 bases, J shed 0 bases, and the junction held 12 bases outside the gene matches. The CDR3, as DNA: TGTGCCTGCCGGCGAGCGGGGGCTATCTCCTACAATGAGCAGTTCTTC. This encodes CACRRAGAISYNEQFF.

The CDR3, as DNA: TGCGCCAGCAGCCAGACAGCCTGGGGTTACAATGAGCAGTTCTTC. This codes for CASSQTAWGYNEQFF. V gene TRBV4-1 combines with J gene TRBJ2-1, with TRBD1 as a possible D gene (5 bases). The V end lost 3 bases, the J end lost 4 bases, and 13 bases lay between the germline ends. Looked up from germline, CDR1 is MGHRA and CDR2 is YSYEKL. There are 15 residues in the CDR3.

The chain combines TRBV28 with TRBJ2-7; no firm D call. Germline values: CDR1 MDHEN, CDR2 SYDVKM. The CDR3 loop spans 11 amino acids. Trimming took off 7 bases at V and 2 bases at J, with 6 bases between the two ends. The CDR3 region is CASMSAYEQYF. Here the CDR3 DNA reads TGTGCCAGCATGAGTGCCTACGAGCAGTACTTC.

The chain is built from TRBV6-5 and TRBJ2-3; no reliable D call. V was shortened by 5 bases and J by 1 base, with 4 bases between the two germline ends. The CDR3 sequence is 12 residues long. Germline V gene lookup returns CDR1 MNHEY and CDR2 SVGAGI. The CDR3 DNA reads TGTGCCAGCAGTGACGGCACAGATACGCAGTATTTT. Residues: CASSDGTDTQYF.

This clone was counted ten times or more. This chain uses TRBV7-9 with TRBJ1-2; maybe TRBD1 (5 bases). V was shortened by 3 bases and J by 3 bases, with 11 bases between the two germline ends. Germline V gene data show CDR1 as SEHNR and CDR2 as FQNEAQ (reference sequence). The CDR3 extends over 14 amino acids. CDR3 DNA sequence: TGTGCCAGCAGCTTCCCGACAGCCGACTATGGCTACACCTTC. Translated: CASSFPTADYGYTF.

Only a few counts were recorded for this clone. The J gene is TRBJ2-7, the V gene TRBV7-9, with D possibly TRBD2 on 6 matching bases. The CDR3 extends over 13 amino acids. Germline V CDR1 and CDR2: SEHNR, FQNEAQ (reference sequence). V lost 5 bases, J lost 7 bases, and 15 bases lay in between. DNA of the CDR3: TGTGCCAGCAGCCTCGGGGGTGTTTGGGAGCAGTACTTC. Translating it yields CASSLGGVWEQYF.

In its sample, this clone was seen a few times. The V call is TRBV6-1, the J call TRBJ2-7; TRBD1 agrees at 8 bases. Germline V gene lookup returns CDR1 MNHNS and CDR2 SASEGT. V trimming: 3 bases; J trimming: 9 bases; junction bases outside the gene matches: 13. CDR3 length: 15 residues. DNA of the CDR3: TGTGCCAGCAGTGACCGTGGGACAGGTCCTTTCCCGCAGTACTTC. Translating gives CASSDRGTGPFPQYF.

The rearrangement joins TRBV14 to TRBJ2-1, with 16 nucleotides matching TRBD2. This CDR3 is built from 15 residues. Trimming cost V 5 bases and J 7 bases; bases outside gene matches: 2. Germline-derived CDR1 and CDR2 are SGHDN and FVKESK. The CDR3 loop reads CASSAGLAGGNEQFF. The DNA of the CDR3 is TGTGCCAGCAGCGCGGGACTAGCGGGAGGGAATGAGCAGTTCTTC. The variable domain in full, with the rest retrieved from reference TRBV14 and TRBJ2-1, is EAGVTQFPSHSVIEKGQTVTLRCDPISGHDNLYWYRRVMGKEIKFLLHFVKESKQDESGMPNNRFLAERTGGTYSTLKVQPAELEDSGVYFCASSAGLAGGNEQFFGPGTRLTVL.

The sample holds one count of this clone. The gene calls are TRBV11-2 and TRBJ2-5, with 8 bases that match TRBD1. Germline V lookup: CDR1 SGHAT, CDR2 FQNNGV. CDR3 length: 13 amino acids. V gave up 5 bases and J gave up 4 bases; unmatched junction bases: 3. The CDR3 protein is CASSPGQGETQYF. For the CDR3, the DNA is TGTGCCAGCAGCCCAGGACAGGGAGAGACCCAGTACTTC.